This T cell receptor (beta chain) was documented in a study of T-cell memory formation after mild COVID-19. This clonotype was counted at least ten times. This CDR3 has 16 residues. Per the germline V gene, CDR1 is LGHDT and CDR2 is YNNKEL (reference sequence). V lost 5 bases, J lost 3 bases, and 8 bases stayed unmatched. MiXCR, applied by TCRdb to the 5' RACE reads, yields one record per CDR3 protein. Of nearly 350,000 distinct CDR3 sequences listed, 10% to 15% were seen once; the top ten hold about a fifth. This chain connects TRBV3-1 to TRBJ2-5; 11 nucleotides line up with TRBD2. Sequenced input: PBMCs or a T cell subset sorted from them (not recorded which). The TCR originated in a man younger than 35 who had mild COVID-19 (a few samples of this study predate the infection). Cell type and time point are not known. The CDR3 is CASSAALAGGKETQYF. In nucleotides, the CDR3 is TGTGCCAGCAGCGCCGCTTTAGCGGGGGGGAAAGAGACCCAGTACTTC.